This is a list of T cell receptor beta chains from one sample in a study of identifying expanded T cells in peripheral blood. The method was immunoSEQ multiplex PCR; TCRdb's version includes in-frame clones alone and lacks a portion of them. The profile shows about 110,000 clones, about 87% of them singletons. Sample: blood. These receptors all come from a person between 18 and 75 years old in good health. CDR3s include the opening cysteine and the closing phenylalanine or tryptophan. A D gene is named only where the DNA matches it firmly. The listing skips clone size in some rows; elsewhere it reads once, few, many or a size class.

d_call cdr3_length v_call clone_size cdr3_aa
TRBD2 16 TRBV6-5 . CASSSERGSSYNEQFF
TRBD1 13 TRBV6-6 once CATVLGTEYEQYF
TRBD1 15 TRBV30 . CAWYQLTGGNYGYTF
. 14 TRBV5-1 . CASSFVPDTGELFF
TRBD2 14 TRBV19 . CASKGGAVGNEQFF
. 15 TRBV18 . CASSLGEADYTEAFF
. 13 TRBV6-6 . CASTLRGSYEQYF
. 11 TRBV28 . CASSSPPWTFF
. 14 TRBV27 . CASSLVTSLDEQYF
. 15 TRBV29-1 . CSVRPGGGSGNTIYF
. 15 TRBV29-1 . CSVEGSGLRMGTQYF
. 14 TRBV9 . CASSVGPPGNEQFF
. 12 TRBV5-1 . CASSLTLETQYF
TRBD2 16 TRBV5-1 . CASSVEAGGYQETQYF
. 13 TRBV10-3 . CAISRQDATEAFF
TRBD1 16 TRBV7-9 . CASSSSPGQEENIQYF
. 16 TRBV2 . CASSEAGLPGANVLTF
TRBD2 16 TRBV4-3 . CASSPYLAGAQETQYF
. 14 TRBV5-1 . CASSSGGSRETQYF
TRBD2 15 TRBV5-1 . CASSLVAGVSLEQYF
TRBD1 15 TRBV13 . CASSLRQGARNIQYF
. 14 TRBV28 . CASITGTHSYEQYF
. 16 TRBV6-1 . CASSEARYGGQETQYF
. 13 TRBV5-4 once CASSFPGEETQYF
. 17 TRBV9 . CASSVATPGAGTDTQYF
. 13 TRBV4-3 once CASSQDFEGTQYF
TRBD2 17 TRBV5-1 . CASSLVVLAGGKDEQFF
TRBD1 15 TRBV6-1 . CASRLTGTGAHEQYF
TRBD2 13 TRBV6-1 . CASSGTSQETQYF
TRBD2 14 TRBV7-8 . CASSFGREVDEQFF
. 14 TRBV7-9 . CASSLRTWGDTQYF
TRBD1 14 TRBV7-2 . CASSQTGVSYEQYF
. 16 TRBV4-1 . CASSQVGGPGDYGYTF
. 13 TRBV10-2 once CASATGVNQPQHF
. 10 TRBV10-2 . CASLGETQYF
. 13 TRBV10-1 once CASRKHLNYEQYF
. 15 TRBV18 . CASSLDDWYQETQYF
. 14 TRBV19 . CASSTDYWHNEQFF
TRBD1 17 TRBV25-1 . CASSDYFWTGRNTEAFF
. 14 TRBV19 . CASSIGPGNYGYTF
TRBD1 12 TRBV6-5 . CASNRGNSPLHF
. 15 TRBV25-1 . CASSQKGQLSTEAFF
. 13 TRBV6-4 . CASCIPRFSEQYF
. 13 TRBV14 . CASSQTNNYGYTF
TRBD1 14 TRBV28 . CASRPGGNTGELFF